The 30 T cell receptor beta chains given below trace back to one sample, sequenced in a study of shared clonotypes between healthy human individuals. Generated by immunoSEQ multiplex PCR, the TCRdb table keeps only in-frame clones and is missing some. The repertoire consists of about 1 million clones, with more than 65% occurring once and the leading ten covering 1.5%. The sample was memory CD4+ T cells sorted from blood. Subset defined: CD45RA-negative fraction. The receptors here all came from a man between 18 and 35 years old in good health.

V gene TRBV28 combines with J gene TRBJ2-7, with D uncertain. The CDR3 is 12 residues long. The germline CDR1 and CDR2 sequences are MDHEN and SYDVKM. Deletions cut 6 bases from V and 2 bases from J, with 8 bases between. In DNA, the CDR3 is TGTGCCAGCAGCTACACCCCCTACGAGCAGTACTTC. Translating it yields CASSYTPYEQYF.

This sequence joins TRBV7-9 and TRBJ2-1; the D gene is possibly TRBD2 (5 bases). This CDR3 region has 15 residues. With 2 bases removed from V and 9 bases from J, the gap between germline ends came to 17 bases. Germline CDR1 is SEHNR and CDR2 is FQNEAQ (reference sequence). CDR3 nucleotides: TGTGCCAGCAGCTTACTTATGTCTTCGGGGAGTGAGCAGTTCTTC. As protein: CASSLLMSSGSEQFF.

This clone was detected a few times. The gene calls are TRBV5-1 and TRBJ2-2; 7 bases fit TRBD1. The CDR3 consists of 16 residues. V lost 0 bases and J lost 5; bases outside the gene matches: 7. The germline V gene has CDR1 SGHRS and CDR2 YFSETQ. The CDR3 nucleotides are TGCGCCAGCAGCTTGGATTGGGACAGAGTAACCGGGGAGCTGTTTTTT. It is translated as CASSLDWDRVTGELFF.

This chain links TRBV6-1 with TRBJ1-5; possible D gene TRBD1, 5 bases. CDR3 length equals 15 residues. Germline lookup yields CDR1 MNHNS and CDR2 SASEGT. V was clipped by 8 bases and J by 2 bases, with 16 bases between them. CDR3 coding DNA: TGTGCCAGCGCCCCCGGGGGGATTGGCAATCAGCCCCAGCATTTT. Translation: CASAPGGIGNQPQHF.

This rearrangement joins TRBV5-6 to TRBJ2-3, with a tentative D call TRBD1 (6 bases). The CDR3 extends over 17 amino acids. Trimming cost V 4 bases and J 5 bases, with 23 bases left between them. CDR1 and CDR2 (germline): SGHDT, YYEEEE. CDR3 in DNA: TGTGCCAGCAGCCTAACCTCCAGGGTAGGGGGTAGAGATACGCAGTATTTT. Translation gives CASSLTSRVGGRDTQYF.

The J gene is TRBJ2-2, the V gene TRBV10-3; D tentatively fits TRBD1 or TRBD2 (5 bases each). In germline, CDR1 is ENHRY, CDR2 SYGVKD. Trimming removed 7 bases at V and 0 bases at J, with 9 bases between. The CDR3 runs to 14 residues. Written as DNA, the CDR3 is TGTGCCATCACAAGGGACGCGAACACCGGGGAGCTGTTTTTT. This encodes CAITRDANTGELFF.

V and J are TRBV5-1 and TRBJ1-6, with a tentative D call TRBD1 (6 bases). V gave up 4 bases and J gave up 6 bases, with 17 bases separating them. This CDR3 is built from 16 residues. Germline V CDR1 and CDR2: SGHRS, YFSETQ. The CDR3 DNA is TGCGCCAGCAGCCCGGAAGGGGGGGCTCCTAATTCACCCCTCCACTTT. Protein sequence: CASSPEGGAPNSPLHF.

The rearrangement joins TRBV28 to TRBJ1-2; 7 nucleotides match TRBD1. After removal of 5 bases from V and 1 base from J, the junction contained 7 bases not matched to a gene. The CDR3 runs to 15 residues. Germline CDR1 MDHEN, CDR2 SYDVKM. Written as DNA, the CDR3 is TGTGCCAGCAGTGGGGGGACAGTATATAACTATGGCTACACCTTC. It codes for CASSGGTVYNYGYTF.

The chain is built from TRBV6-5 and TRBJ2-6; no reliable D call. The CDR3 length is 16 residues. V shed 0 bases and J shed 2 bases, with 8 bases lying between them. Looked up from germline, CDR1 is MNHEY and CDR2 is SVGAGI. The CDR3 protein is CASSYSPTTGANVLTF. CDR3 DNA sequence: TGTGCCAGCAGTTACTCCCCCACCACTGGGGCCAACGTCCTGACTTTC.

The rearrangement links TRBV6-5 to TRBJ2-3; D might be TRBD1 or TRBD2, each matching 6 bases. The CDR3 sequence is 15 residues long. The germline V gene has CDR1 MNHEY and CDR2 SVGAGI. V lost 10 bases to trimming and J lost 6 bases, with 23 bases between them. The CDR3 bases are TGTGCCATCCGTAAAGGGGGGTCGGCCACGGATACGCAGTATTTT. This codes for CAIRKGGSATDTQYF.

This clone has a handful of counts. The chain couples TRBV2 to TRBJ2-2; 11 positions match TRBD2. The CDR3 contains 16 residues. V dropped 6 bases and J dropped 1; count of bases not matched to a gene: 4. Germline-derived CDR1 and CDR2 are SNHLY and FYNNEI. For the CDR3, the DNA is TGTGCCAGCAGCGTCCTAGCGGGGGGGAACACCGGGGAGCTGTTTTTT. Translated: CASSVLAGGNTGELFF.

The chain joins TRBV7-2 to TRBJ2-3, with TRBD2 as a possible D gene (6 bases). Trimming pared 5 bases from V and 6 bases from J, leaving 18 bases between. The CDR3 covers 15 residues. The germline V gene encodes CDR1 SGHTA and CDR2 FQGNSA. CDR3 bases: TGTGCCAGCAGCCCCCGTGTGGCTAGCGAGGATACGCAGTATTTT. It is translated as CASSPRVASEDTQYF. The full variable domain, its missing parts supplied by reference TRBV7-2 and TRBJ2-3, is GAGVSQSPSNKVTEKGKDVELRCDPISGHTALYWYRQSLGQGLEFLIYFQGNSAPDKSGLPSDRFSAERTGGSVSTLTIQRTQQEDSAVYLCASSPRVASEDTQYFGPGTRLTVL.

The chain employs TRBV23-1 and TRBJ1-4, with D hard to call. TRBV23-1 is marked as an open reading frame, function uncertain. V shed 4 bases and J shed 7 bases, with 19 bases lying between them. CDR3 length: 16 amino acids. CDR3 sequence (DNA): TGCGCCAGCAGTCGGGTCTTTTGGACGAGAGGTGAAAAACTGTTTTTT. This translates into CASSRVFWTRGEKLFF.

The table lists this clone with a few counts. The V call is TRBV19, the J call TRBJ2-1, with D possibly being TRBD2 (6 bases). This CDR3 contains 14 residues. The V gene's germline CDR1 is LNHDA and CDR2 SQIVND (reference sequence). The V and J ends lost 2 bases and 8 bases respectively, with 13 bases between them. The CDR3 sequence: CASSIQSGSYEQFF. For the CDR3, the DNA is TGTGCCAGTAGTATACAGAGCGGGTCGTATGAGCAGTTCTTC.

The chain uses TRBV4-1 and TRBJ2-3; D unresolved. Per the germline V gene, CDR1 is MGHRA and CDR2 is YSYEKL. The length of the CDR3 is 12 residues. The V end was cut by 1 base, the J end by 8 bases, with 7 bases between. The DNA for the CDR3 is TGCGCCAGCAGCCAAGTTACGGGTACGCAGTATTTT. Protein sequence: CASSQVTGTQYF.

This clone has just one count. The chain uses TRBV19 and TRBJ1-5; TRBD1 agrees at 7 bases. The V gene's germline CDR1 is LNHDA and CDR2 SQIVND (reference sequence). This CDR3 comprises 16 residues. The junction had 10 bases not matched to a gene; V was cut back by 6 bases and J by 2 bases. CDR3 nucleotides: TGTGCCAGTAGCTTATCACAGGGGTTGGGCAATCAGCCCCAGCATTTT. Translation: CASSLSQGLGNQPQHF.

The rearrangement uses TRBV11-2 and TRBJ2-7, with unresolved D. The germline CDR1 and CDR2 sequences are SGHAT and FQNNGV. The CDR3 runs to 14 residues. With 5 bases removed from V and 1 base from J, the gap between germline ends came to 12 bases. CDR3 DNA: TGTGCCAGCAGCACCCCGGGCAAATCCTACGAGCAGTACTTC. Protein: CASSTPGKSYEQYF.

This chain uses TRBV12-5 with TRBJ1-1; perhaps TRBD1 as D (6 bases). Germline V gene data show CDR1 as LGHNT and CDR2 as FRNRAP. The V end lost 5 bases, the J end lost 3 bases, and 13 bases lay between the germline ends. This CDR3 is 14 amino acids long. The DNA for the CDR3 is TGTGCTAGTGGTGGGGGACAAGGATACACTGAAGCTTTCTTT. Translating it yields CASGGGQGYTEAFF.

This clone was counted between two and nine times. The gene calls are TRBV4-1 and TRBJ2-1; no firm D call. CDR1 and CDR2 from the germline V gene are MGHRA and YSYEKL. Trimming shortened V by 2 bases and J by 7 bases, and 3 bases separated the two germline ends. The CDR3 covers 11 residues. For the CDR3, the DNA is TGCGCCAGCAGCCAATTTAATGAGCAGTTCTTC. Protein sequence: CASSQFNEQFF.

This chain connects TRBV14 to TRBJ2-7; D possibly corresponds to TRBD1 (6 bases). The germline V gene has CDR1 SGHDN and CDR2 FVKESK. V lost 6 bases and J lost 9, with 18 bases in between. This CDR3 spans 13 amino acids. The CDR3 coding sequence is TGTGCCAGCAGTGACGAAACAGGGATCCGGCAGTACTTC. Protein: CASSDETGIRQYF.

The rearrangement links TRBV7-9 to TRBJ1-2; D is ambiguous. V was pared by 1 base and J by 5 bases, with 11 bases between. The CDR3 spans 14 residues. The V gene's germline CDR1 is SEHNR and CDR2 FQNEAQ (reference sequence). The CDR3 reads CASSLEKERYGYTF. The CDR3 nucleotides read TGTGCCAGCAGCTTAGAGAAAGAAAGATATGGCTACACCTTC. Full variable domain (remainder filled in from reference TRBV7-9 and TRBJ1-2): DTGVSQNPRHKITKRGQNVTFRCDPISEHNRLYWYRQTLGQGPEFLTYFQNEAQLEKSRLLSDRFSAERPKGSFSTLEIQRTEQGDSAMYLCASSLEKERYGYTFGSGTRLTVV.

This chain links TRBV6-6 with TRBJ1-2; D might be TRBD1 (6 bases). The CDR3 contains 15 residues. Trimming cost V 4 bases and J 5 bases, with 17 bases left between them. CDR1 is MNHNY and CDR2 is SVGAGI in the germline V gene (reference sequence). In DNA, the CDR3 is TGTGCCAGCAGTTCCGGTGGGGGGCCGATATATGGCTACACCTTC. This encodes CASSSGGGPIYGYTF.

The CDR3 loop reads CASSQGVNSGNTIYF. CDR3 coding DNA: TGTGCCAGCAGTCAAGGGGTAAACTCTGGAAACACCATATATTTT. The rearrangement links TRBV6-1 to TRBJ1-3, with D maybe TRBD1 (5 bases). V lost 5 bases and J 0 bases, leaving 11 bases between the germline ends. In germline, CDR1 is MNHNS, CDR2 SASEGT. The CDR3 has 15 amino acids.

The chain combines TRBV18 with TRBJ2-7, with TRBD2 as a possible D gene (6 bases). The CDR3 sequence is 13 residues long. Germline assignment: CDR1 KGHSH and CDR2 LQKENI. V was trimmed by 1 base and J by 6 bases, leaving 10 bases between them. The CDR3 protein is CASSPLLGGEQYF. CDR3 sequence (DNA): TGTGCCAGCTCACCACTCTTGGGGGGCGAGCAGTACTTC.

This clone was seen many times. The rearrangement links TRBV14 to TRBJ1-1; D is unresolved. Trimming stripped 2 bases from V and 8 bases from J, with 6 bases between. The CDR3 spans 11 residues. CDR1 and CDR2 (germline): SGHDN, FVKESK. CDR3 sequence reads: CASSQFREAFF. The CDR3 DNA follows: TGTGCCAGCAGCCAATTCAGGGAAGCTTTCTTT. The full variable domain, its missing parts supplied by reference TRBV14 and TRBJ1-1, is EAGVTQFPSHSVIEKGQTVTLRCDPISGHDNLYWYRRVMGKEIKFLLHFVKESKQDESGMPNNRFLAERTGGTYSTLKVQPAELEDSGVYFCASSQFREAFFGQGTRLTVV.

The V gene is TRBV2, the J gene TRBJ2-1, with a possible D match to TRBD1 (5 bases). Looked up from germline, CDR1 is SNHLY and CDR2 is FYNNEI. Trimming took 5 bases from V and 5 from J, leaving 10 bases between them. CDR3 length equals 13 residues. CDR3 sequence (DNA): TGTGCCAGCAGTTACCAGGGTAACAATGAGCAGTTCTTC. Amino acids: CASSYQGNNEQFF. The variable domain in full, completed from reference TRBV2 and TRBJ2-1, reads EPEVTQTPSHQVTQMGQEVILRCVPISNHLYFYWYRQILGQKVEFLVSFYNNEISEKSEIFDDQFSVERPDGSNFTLKIRSTKLEDSAMYFCASSYQGNNEQFFGPGTRLTVL.

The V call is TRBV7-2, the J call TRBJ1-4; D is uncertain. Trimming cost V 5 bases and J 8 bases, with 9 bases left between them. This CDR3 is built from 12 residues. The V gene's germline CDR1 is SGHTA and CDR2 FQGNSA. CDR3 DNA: TGTGCCAGCAGCAACAGTCGAGAAAAACTGTTTTTT. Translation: CASSNSREKLFF. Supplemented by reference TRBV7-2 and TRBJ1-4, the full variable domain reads GAGVSQSPSNKVTEKGKDVELRCDPISGHTALYWYRQSLGQGLEFLIYFQGNSAPDKSGLPSDRFSAERTGGSVSTLTIQRTQQEDSAVYLCASSNSREKLFFGSGTQLSVL.

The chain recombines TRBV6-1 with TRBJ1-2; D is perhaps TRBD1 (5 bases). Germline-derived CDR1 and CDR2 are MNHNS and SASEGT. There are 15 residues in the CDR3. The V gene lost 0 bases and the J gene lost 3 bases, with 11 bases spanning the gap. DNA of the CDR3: TGTGCCAGCAGTGAAGCAGTGGGGGGACACTATGGCTACACCTTC. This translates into CASSEAVGGHYGYTF.

CDR3 DNA: TGCAGCGTTGACTTCGTCGACAGAAGCACAGATACGCAGTATTTT. Translating gives CSVDFVDRSTDTQYF. The chain links TRBV29-1 to TRBJ2-3, with D perhaps matching TRBD1 (5 bases). CDR3 length equals 15 residues. Germline values: CDR1 SQVTM, CDR2 ANQGSEA. V lost 3 bases and J lost 0, with 13 bases in between.

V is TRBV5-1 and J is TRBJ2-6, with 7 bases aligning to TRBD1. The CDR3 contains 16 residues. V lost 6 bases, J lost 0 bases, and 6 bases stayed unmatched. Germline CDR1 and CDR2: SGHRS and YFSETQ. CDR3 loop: CASTQQGSSGANVLTF. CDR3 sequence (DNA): TGCGCCAGCACCCAACAGGGGAGCTCTGGGGCCAACGTCCTGACTTTC.